This T cell receptor beta chain appears in the sequencing data of a study of shared clonotypes between healthy human individuals. About the research overall: The composition of the donors was a couple of women and a few men aged 18 to 49.

Note on this clone: Its specificity is not known.

Overall study results and limits: Richness estimates generally favored naive over memory subsets. Having only a few donors restricted how much genetic and exposure-history diversity was captured.

Germline V lookup: CDR1 MGHDK, CDR2 SYGVNS. This CDR3 has 18 amino acids. Trimming removed 3 bases at V and 0 bases at J, with 15 bases between. For every subset, genomic DNA was evenly distributed across several immunoSEQ plates. Assay: immunoSEQ multiplex PCR; the TCRdb copy retains only in-frame clones and omits some. The top ten clones hold over 1.3% of a sample with approximately 980,000 clones, 70% to 85% of them seen once. The TCR sequence derives from a man between 18 and 29 years old in good health. The chain couples TRBV25-1 to TRBJ2-6; D remains ambiguous. The sample comprised memory CD4+ T cells sorted from blood. The subset here: CD45RA-negative fraction. The CDR3 region has the DNA TGTGCCAGCAGTGAGGTGGACCTACCGCGCTCTGGGGCCAACGTCCTGACTTTC. It is translated as CASSEVDLPRSGANVLTF.